The 29 T cell receptor beta chains listed next were all sequenced from one sample in a study of sequential checkpoint blockade in melanoma. The repertoire was sequenced with immunoSEQ multiplex PCR; TCRdb's copy has only in-frame clones and lacks some. The data contain about 22,000 clones, more than 80% of them singletons. Treatment described: randomized to nivolumab then ipilimumab (arm A) or the reverse (arm B). The sequences come from CD8+ T cells sorted from blood (inferred from file names), collected from a patient given nivolumab and ipilimumab in sequence. The origin of the receptors is a human donor with melanoma.

V gene TRBV5-4 combines with J gene TRBJ2-1, with D hard to call. The CDR3 loop spans 13 amino acids. CDR1 and CDR2 (germline): SGHNT, YYREEE (reference sequence). Trimming shortened V by 0 bases and J by 6 bases, and 7 bases separated the two germline ends. Here the CDR3 DNA reads TGTGCCAGCAGCTTGGCACATATCAATGAGCAGTTCTTC. Translating gives CASSLAHINEQFF.

There are a few counts of this clone. The gene calls are TRBV2 and TRBJ2-7, with 10 bases lining up with TRBD1. CDR3 length: 12 residues. The V segment lost 10 bases and the J segment 5 bases; nucleotides outside the gene matches: 5. Germline V gene sequence: CDR1 SNHLY, CDR2 FYNNEI. The CDR3 region is CAIHGTGDEQYF. In DNA, the CDR3 is TGTGCCATCCACGGGACAGGGGACGAGCAGTACTTC.

The V gene is TRBV5-4, the J gene TRBJ1-4, with 7 nucleotides matching TRBD1. Germline V CDR1 and CDR2: SGHNT, YYREEE (reference sequence). This CDR3 contains 16 residues. V shed 3 bases and J 8 bases; nucleotides not matched to a gene: 13. The chain's CDR3 is CASSSGTVWGEEKLFF. CDR3 coding DNA: TGTGCCAGCAGCTCAGGGACAGTTTGGGGCGAGGAAAAACTGTTTTTT.

The chain joins TRBV10-2 to TRBJ1-1, with a tentative D call TRBD1 (5 bases). Trimming removed 6 bases at V and 1 base at J, with 18 bases between. Germline values: CDR1 WSHSY, CDR2 SAAADI. The CDR3 totals 16 residues. This chain's CDR3 is CASSLGRAGPNTEAFF. The CDR3 DNA is TGCGCCAGCAGCTTGGGGAGGGCAGGGCCGAACACTGAAGCTTTCTTT.

This chain uses TRBV19 with TRBJ2-5; a possible D gene is TRBD1 (6 bases). The end of the DNA is better explained by TRBJ2-7, so the J call may be wrong. This CDR3 has 14 residues. Per germline, CDR1 LNHDA and CDR2 SQIVND (reference sequence). The CDR3 nucleotides read TGTGCCAGTACCTCGACAGGTAACTCCTACGAGCAGTACTTC. Its protein product is CASTSTGNSYEQYF.

The chain has TRBV7-9 and TRBJ2-7; TRBD2 matches 9 bases. The CDR3 consists of 16 residues. Germline assignment: CDR1 SEHNR and CDR2 FQNEAQ (reference sequence). V dropped 10 bases and J dropped 4; count of bases not matched to a gene: 17. For the CDR3, the DNA is TGTGCCACCCAGCTTAGTAGGCCTAGCGGGATTTACGAGCAGTACTTC. It yields the protein CATQLSRPSGIYEQYF.

V usage is TRBV5-1 and J usage is TRBJ1-1, with 10 bases identical to TRBD1. The CDR3 is 17 amino acids. The ends lost 2 bases at V and 2 bases at J; junction bases unmatched: 9. The germline CDR1 and CDR2 sequences are SGHRS and YFSETQ. The CDR3 nucleotides are TGCGCCAGCAGCTTCTGGGTAGGACAGGGGGTTAACACTGAAGCTTTCTTT. Amino acids: CASSFWVGQGVNTEAFF.

V is TRBV6-6 and J is TRBJ2-1; a possible D gene is TRBD2 (5 bases). This CDR3 has 11 residues. Germline CDR1 reads MNHNY; CDR2 reads SVGAGI (reference sequence). The ends were cut back, 2 bases at V and 9 bases at J, with 5 bases in the middle. This CDR3 is CASSYGSEQFF. In DNA form, the CDR3 reads TGTGCCAGCAGTTACGGGAGTGAGCAGTTCTTC.

The CDR3 protein is CASNRGTDTQYF. CDR3 nucleotide sequence: TGTGCCAGTAACCGGGGCACAGATACGCAGTATTTT. The chain uses TRBV19 and TRBJ2-3; D is unresolved. Looked up from germline, CDR1 is LNHDA and CDR2 is SQIVND (reference sequence). Deletions cut 7 bases from V and 1 base from J, with 6 bases between. This CDR3 has 12 amino acids.

This rearrangement joins TRBV27 to TRBJ2-7; TRBD2 aligns across 9 bases. V shed 6 bases and J 2 bases; nucleotides not matched to a gene: 2. CDR1 MNHEY and CDR2 SMNVEV come from the germline V gene (reference sequence). CDR3 length equals 13 residues. Here the CDR3 reads CASRRGGTYEQYF. CDR3 coding DNA: TGTGCCAGCAGGCGGGGGGGGACCTACGAGCAGTACTTC.

This clone was seen only a few times. This chain uses TRBV7-9 with TRBJ1-1; TRBD1 matches 12 bases. V lost 6 bases to trimming and J lost 4 bases; unmatched junction nucleotides: 3. The CDR3 covers 14 residues. The germline gives CDR1 SEHNR, CDR2 FQNEAQ (reference sequence). CDR3 amino acids: CASRGTGGLTEAFF. The CDR3 region has the DNA TGTGCCAGCAGGGGGACAGGGGGCCTCACTGAAGCTTTCTTT.

This clone came up a few times. The V call is TRBV5-1, the J call TRBJ2-1, with 7 bases identical to TRBD2. Germline V gives CDR1 SGHRS, CDR2 YFSETQ. The CDR3 is 16 residues long. V gave up 3 bases and J gave up 5 bases; unmatched junction bases: 11. CDR3 sequence: CASSSRGLAADNEQFF. The CDR3 bases are TGCGCCAGCAGCTCTAGAGGGCTAGCGGCAGACAATGAGCAGTTCTTC.

V is TRBV19 and J is TRBJ1-2; D not resolved. Trimming left V 7 bases short and J 4 bases short, with 19 bases between. CDR1 is LNHDA and CDR2 is SQIVND in the germline V gene (reference sequence). CDR3 length: 15 amino acids. In DNA, the CDR3 is TGTGCCAGTATATCATTGACTATGGAGGGCTATGGCTACACCTTC. Translated, it gives CASISLTMEGYGYTF. Drawing the rest from reference TRBV19 and TRBJ1-2, the complete variable domain is DGGITQSPKYLFRKEGQNVTLSCEQNLNHDAMYWYRQDPGQGLRLIYYSQIVNDFQKGDIAEGYSVSREKKESFPLTVTSAQKNPTAFYLCASISLTMEGYGYTFGSGTRLTVV.

The chain carries TRBV19 and TRBJ2-7; no clear D gene. V lost 6 bases and J 4 bases, leaving 16 bases between the germline ends. The CDR3 is 14 amino acids. Germline V gene data show CDR1 as LNHDA and CDR2 as SQIVND (reference sequence). CDR3 nucleotides: TGTGCCAGTAGACCTCGCGAGGCGGAGTACGAGCAGTACTTC. Encoded protein: CASRPREAEYEQYF.

The chain uses TRBV5-4 and TRBJ1-1, with D possibly being TRBD1 (6 bases). The ends were cut back, 4 bases at V and 7 bases at J, with 14 bases in the middle. The CDR3 spans 13 residues. Germline CDR1 SGHNT, CDR2 YYREEE (reference sequence). The CDR3 DNA reads TGTGCCAGCAGCCCATTGGACAGTATTGAAGCTTTCTTT. Protein product: CASSPLDSIEAFF. Drawing the rest from reference TRBV5-4 and TRBJ1-1, the complete variable domain is ETGVTQSPTHLIKTRGQQVTLRCSSQSGHNTVSWYQQALGQGPQFIFQYYREEENGRGNFPPRFSGLQFPNYSSELNVNALELDDSALYLCASSPLDSIEAFFGQGTRLTVV.

This clone was detected only a few times. The rearrangement joins TRBV11-3 to TRBJ2-5; 9 nucleotides align to TRBD1. The J call could be wrong; TRBJ2-7 is a better fit for the DNA end. There are 15 residues in the CDR3. Germline V lookup: CDR1 SGHNT, CDR2 YENEEA. CDR3: CASSLGTGVDDEQYF. CDR3 DNA: TGTGCCAGCAGCTTAGGGACAGGGGTGGACGACGAGCAGTACTTC.

This sequence joins TRBV7-9 and TRBJ2-3, with 12 bases identical to TRBD2. The CDR3 has 16 amino acids. Germline lookup yields CDR1 SEHNR and CDR2 FQNEAQ (reference sequence). J gave up 3 bases and V 5 bases, and 6 bases lay outside the gene matches. DNA for the CDR3: TGTGCCAGCAGCCCCGCTAGCGGGGGGGCAACAGATACGCAGTATTTT. Protein: CASSPASGGATDTQYF.

V is TRBV9 and J is TRBJ2-3; maybe TRBD2 (6 bases). Germline V gives CDR1 SGDLS, CDR2 YYNGEE. The CDR3 runs to 16 residues. Trimming took 0 bases from V and 2 from J, leaving 13 bases between them. The CDR3 sequence is CASSVGGGGFTDTQYF. DNA for the CDR3: TGTGCCAGCAGCGTAGGGGGAGGAGGATTCACAGATACGCAGTATTTT.

The chain recombines TRBV7-2 with TRBJ1-1, with 9 bases identical to TRBD1. The length of the CDR3 is 14 residues. J was trimmed by 5 bases and V by 3 bases; bases with no gene match: 4. The V gene's germline CDR1 is SGHTA and CDR2 FQGNSA. In DNA, the CDR3 is TGTGCCAGCAGCTTGAGGACAGGGGAAACTGAAGCTTTCTTT. Its protein is CASSLRTGETEAFF.

The V call is TRBV13, the J call TRBJ1-4; 11 nucleotides match TRBD1. The CDR3 length is 15 residues. Unmatched junction bases numbered 3, after V lost 3 bases and J lost 6 bases. Germline V gene lookup returns CDR1 PRHDT and CDR2 FYEKMQ (reference sequence). CDR3 DNA sequence: TGTGCCAGCAGCTTCGGGACAGGGGGAGATGAAAAACTGTTTTTT. Encoded protein: CASSFGTGGDEKLFF. Using reference TRBV13 and TRBJ1-4 for the parts outside the CDR3, the full variable domain is AAGVIQSPRHLIKEKRETATLKCYPIPRHDTVYWYQQGPGQDPQFLISFYEKMQSDKGSIPDRFSAQQFSDYHSELNMSSLELGDSALYFCASSFGTGGDEKLFFGSGTQLSVL.

The chain carries TRBV7-9 and TRBJ2-7, with TRBD1 as a possible D gene (5 bases). The CDR3 has 14 residues. Germline V gene lookup returns CDR1 SEHNR and CDR2 FQNEAQ (reference sequence). V was cut by 1 base and J by 4 bases, with 11 bases left in between. CDR3 protein: CASSLVGHQYEQYF. CDR3 bases: TGTGCCAGCAGCTTAGTCGGACACCAATACGAGCAGTACTTC.

The rearrangement uses TRBV5-1 and TRBJ2-5; no definite D call. Per the germline V gene, CDR1 is SGHRS and CDR2 is YFSETQ. V was pared by 3 bases and J by 4 bases, with 16 bases between. CDR3 length: 15 residues. In DNA form, the CDR3 reads TGCGCCAGCAGCTCCGACGCGTCCAGGCGAGAGACCCAGTACTTC. It specifies CASSSDASRRETQYF. Using reference TRBV5-1 and TRBJ2-5 for the parts outside the CDR3, the full variable domain is KAGVTQTPRYLIKTRGQQVTLSCSPISGHRSVSWYQQTPGQGLQFLFEYFSETQRNKGNFPGRFSGRQFSNSRSEMNVSTLELGDSALYLCASSSDASRRETQYFGPGTRLLVL.

V is TRBV29-1 and J is TRBJ1-1; D not certain. V lost 6 bases to trimming and J lost 5 bases, with 10 bases between them. The CDR3 extends over 11 amino acids. Germline CDR1 and CDR2: SQVTM and ANQGSEA. The CDR3 DNA sequence: TGCAGCGTCCGCAGGATGACTGAAGCTTTCTTT. Encoded protein: CSVRRMTEAFF.

Turning to this clone: An end of the junction differs from the germline gene, which may be a read error. The rearrangement links TRBV5-1 to TRBJ2-1, with 9 bases matching TRBD2. The CDR3 extends over 15 amino acids. CDR1 and CDR2 from the germline V gene are SGHRS and YFSETQ. The CDR3, as DNA: TGCGCCAGCAACTTGGGCGGGGGGGCTGAGAGTGAGCAGTTCTTC. It is translated as CASNLGGGAESEQFF.

V and J are TRBV7-3 and TRBJ1-5; TRBD1 matches at 8 bases. V dropped 10 bases and J dropped 7; count of bases not matched to a gene: 12. Germline values: CDR1 SGHTA, CDR2 FQGTGA. This CDR3 contains 14 residues. DNA for the CDR3: TGTGCCAACTCCGGACAGGGACTAAGGCAGCCCCAGCATTTT. The encoded protein is CANSGQGLRQPQHF.

CDR3 DNA: TGTGCCAGCAGTCGCCCGGACACCCATGACTATGGCTACACCTTC. It encodes CASSRPDTHDYGYTF. The chain has TRBV6-5 and TRBJ1-2; tentative D call: TRBD1 (5 bases). The CDR3 has 15 amino acids. Per germline, CDR1 MNHEY and CDR2 SVGAGI. Between the trimmed V and J ends, which lost 5 bases and 3 bases, there was a span of 16 bases.

The rearrangement uses TRBV28 and TRBJ1-6; D is unclear. The length of the CDR3 is 15 residues. Per germline, CDR1 MDHEN and CDR2 SYDVKM. Trimming took 6 bases from V and 8 from J, leaving 17 bases between them. CDR3 nucleotides: TGTGCCAGCAGCTGGGAGGGAACTGTTGATTCACCCCTCCACTTT. Its translation is CASSWEGTVDSPLHF.

The chain uses TRBV5-1 and TRBJ2-2; tentatively, D is TRBD1 (5 bases). CDR1 is SGHRS, CDR2 YFSETQ, per germline. This CDR3 region has 16 residues. V dropped 1 base and J dropped 1 base, with 11 bases sitting between them. The CDR3 here is CASSLRSGQNTGELFF. As DNA, the CDR3 is TGCGCCAGCAGCTTGCGCTCAGGGCAGAACACCGGGGAGCTGTTTTTT.

V usage is TRBV13 and J usage is TRBJ2-1; 7 nucleotides match TRBD1. The CDR3 has 16 residues. V was clipped by 5 bases and J by 2 bases; unmatched bases: 9. Looked up from germline, CDR1 is PRHDT and CDR2 is FYEKMQ (reference sequence). The chain's CDR3 is CASSQDREGAYNEQFF. Written as DNA, the CDR3 is TGTGCCAGCAGCCAAGACAGGGAAGGGGCCTACAATGAGCAGTTCTTC.